This T cell receptor beta chain emerged from a study of CD8 T cells in Susac syndrome. Sequencing targeted TCR beta in blood CD8+ and CD4+ T cells. V dropped 6 bases and J dropped 7 bases, with 9 bases sitting between them. Germline values: CDR1 MNHEY, CDR2 SMNVEV (reference sequence). CDR3 length: 11 residues. RNA amounts of roughly 0.5 to 1 ug underwent reverse transcription with random hexamers. The method of amplification for TCR beta CDR3 was immunoSEQ multiplex PCR, covering 54 Vbeta and 13 Jbeta. A single record per CDR3 protein comes from TCRdb applying MiXCR to the immunoSEQ multiplex PCR reads. The sample yields tens of thousands of distinct CDR3 sequences, over 75% seen once.

The sequence was collected from a human donor with multiple sclerosis. Input material: CD8+ T cells from PBMCs. The chain combines TRBV27 with TRBJ1-1, with D perhaps matching TRBD1 (6 bases). The CDR3 DNA reads as TGTGCCAGCAGGAGGGGGGGTGAAGCTTTCTTT. As protein: CASRRGGEAFF.